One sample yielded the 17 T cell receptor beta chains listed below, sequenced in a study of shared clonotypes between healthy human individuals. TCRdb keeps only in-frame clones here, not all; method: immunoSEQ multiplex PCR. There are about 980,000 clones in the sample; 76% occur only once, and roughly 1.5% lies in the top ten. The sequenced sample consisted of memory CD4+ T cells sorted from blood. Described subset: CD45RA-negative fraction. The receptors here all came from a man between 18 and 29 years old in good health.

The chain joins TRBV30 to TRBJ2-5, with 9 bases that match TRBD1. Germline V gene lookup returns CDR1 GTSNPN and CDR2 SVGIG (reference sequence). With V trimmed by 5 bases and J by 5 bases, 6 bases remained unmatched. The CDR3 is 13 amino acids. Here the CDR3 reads CAWDRGSMETQYF. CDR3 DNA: TGTGCCTGGGACAGGGGGAGTATGGAGACCCAGTACTTC.

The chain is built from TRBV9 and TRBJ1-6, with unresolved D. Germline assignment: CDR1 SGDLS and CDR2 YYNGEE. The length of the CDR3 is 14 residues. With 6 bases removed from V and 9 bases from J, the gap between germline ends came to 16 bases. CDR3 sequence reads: CASNPGINTSPLHF. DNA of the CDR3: TGTGCCAGCAACCCCGGGATAAATACTTCACCCCTCCACTTT.

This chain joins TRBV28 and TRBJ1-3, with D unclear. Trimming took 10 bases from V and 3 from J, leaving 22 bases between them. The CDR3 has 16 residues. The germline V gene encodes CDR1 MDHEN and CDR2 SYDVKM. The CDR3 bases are TGTGCCACCCACACCCCTGGAGGCGGACGTGGAAACACCATATATTTT. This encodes CATHTPGGGRGNTIYF.

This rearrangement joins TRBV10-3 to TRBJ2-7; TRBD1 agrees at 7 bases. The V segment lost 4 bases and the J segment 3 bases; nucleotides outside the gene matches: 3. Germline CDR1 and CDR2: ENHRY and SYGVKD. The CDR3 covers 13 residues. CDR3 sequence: CAISGDRNYEQYF. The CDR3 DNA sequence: TGTGCCATCAGTGGGGACAGAAACTACGAGCAGTACTTC.

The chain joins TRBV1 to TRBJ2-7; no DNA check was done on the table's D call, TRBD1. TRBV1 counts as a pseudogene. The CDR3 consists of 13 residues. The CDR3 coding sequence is TGCACCAGCAGCCAAGGGGCTTCCGACGAGCAGTACTTC. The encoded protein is CTSSQGASDEQYF.

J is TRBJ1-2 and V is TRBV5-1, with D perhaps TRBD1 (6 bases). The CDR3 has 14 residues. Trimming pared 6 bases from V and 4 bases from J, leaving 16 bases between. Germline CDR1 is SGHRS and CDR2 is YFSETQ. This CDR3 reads CASTQSGHSYGYTF. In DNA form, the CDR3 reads TGCGCCAGCACCCAATCGGGACACTCCTATGGCTACACCTTC.

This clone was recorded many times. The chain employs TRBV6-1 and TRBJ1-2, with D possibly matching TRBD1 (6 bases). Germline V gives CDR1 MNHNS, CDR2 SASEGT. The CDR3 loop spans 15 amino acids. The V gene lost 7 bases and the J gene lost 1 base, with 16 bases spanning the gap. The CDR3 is CASISIWTDNYGYTF. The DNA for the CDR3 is TGTGCCAGCATTTCAATCTGGACAGATAACTATGGCTACACCTTC.

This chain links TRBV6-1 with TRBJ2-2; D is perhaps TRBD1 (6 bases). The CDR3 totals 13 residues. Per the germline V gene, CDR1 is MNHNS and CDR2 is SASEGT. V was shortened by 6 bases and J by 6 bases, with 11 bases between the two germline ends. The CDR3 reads CASSADRSGELFF. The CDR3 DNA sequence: TGTGCCAGCAGCGCTGACAGGTCCGGGGAGCTGTTTTTT.

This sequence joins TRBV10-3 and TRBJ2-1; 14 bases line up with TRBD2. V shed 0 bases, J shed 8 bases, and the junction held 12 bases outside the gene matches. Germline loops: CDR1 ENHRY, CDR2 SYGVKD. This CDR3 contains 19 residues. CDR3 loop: CAISESAGGTSGSIDEQFF. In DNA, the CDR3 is TGTGCCATCAGTGAGTCGGCAGGGGGGACTAGCGGGAGCATAGATGAGCAGTTCTTC.

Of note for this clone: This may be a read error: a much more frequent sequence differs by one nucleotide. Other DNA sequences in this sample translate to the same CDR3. The CDR3 sequence: CASSLGQMNTEAFF. In nucleotides, the CDR3 is TGCGCCAGCAGCTTGGGTCAGATGAACACTGAAGCTTTCTTT. The chain carries TRBV5-1 and TRBJ1-1; D remains unclear. Germline V gives CDR1 SGHRS, CDR2 YFSETQ. The CDR3 is made up of 14 amino acids. V lost 0 bases, J lost 0 bases, and 6 bases lay in between.

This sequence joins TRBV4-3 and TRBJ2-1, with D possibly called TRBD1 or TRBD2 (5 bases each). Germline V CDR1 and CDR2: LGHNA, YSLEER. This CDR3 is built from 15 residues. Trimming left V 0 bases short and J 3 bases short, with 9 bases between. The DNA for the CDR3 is TGCGCCAGCAGCCAAGATAAGGGGAGCTACAATGAGCAGTTCTTC. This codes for CASSQDKGSYNEQFF.

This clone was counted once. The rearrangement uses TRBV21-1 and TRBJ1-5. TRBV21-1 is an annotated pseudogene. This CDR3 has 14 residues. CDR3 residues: CASRVAGINQPQHF. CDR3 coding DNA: TGTGCCAGCAGGGTTGCGGGAATCAATCAGCCCCAGCATTTT.

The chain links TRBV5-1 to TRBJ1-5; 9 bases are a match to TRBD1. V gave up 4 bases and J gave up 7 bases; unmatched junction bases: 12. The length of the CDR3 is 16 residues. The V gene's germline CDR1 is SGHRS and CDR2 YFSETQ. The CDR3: CASSPGQGPSRQPQHF. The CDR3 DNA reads TGCGCCAGCAGCCCGGGACAGGGTCCCTCCCGCCAGCCCCAGCATTTT.

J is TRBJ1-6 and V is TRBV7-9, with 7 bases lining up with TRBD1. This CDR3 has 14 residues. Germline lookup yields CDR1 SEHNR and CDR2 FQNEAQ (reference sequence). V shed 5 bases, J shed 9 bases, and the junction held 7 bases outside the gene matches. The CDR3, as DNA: TGTGCCAGCAGCCCCGGGGACAGACCTTCACCCCTCCACTTT. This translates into CASSPGDRPSPLHF.

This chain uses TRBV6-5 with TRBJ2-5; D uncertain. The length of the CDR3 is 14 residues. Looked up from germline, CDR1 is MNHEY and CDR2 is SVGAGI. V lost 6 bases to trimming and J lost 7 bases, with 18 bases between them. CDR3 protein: CASRPGSPAGTQYF. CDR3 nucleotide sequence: TGTGCCAGCAGGCCCGGGTCCCCCGCAGGGACCCAGTACTTC.

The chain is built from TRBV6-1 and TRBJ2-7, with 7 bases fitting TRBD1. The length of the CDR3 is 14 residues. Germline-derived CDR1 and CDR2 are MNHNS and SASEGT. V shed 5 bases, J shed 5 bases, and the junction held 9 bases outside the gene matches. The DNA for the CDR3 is TGTGCCAGCAGTTTCTACGACAGGGCCCACGAGCAGTACTTC. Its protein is CASSFYDRAHEQYF.

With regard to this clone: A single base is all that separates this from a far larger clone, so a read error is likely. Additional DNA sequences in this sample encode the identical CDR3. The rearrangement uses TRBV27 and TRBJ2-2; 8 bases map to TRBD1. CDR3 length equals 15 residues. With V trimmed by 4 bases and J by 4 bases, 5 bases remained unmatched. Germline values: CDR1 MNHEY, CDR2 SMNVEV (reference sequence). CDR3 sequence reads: CASSSTGAGTGELFF. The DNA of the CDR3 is TGTGCCAGCAGTTCGACAGGGGCGGGCACCGGGGAGCTGTTTTTT.